A single sample is the source of the 14 T cell receptor beta chains below, sequenced in a study of technical replicates of blood from several donors. The data were produced by immunoSEQ multiplex PCR, yet TCRdb's version contains in-frame clones alone and is incomplete. Among 68,000 or so clones listed, approximately 90% were seen once. Specimen: T cells isolated from PBMCs. The receptors here all came from a human donor in good health.

V usage is TRBV6-5 and J usage is TRBJ2-7; D is uncertain. The length of the CDR3 is 13 residues. CDR1 and CDR2 from the germline V gene are MNHEY and SVGAGI. V was pared by 0 bases and J by 0 bases, with 3 bases between. For the CDR3, the DNA is TGTGCCAGCAGTTACTCTTACTCCTACGAGCAGTACTTC. Its protein is CASSYSYSYEQYF.

This clone appeared a few times. J is TRBJ1-3 and V is TRBV10-1; maybe TRBD1 (5 bases). CDR3 length: 16 amino acids. Trimming removed 6 bases at V and 5 bases at J, with 20 bases between. Germline CDR1 WNHNN, CDR2 SYGVQD (reference sequence). This CDR3 reads CASRGTGGDRRNTIYF. The CDR3 DNA reads as TGCGCCAGCAGAGGTACCGGAGGGGATAGAAGAAACACCATATATTTT.

V and J are TRBV2 and TRBJ1-2; no clear D gene. Deletions cut 5 bases from V and 8 bases from J, with 12 bases between. The CDR3 extends over 12 amino acids. The V gene's germline CDR1 is SNHLY and CDR2 FYNNEI. The CDR3 region is CASSLETGGYTF. DNA for the CDR3: TGTGCCAGCAGTCTGGAGACGGGAGGCTACACCTTC.

The V and J genes are TRBV7-8 and TRBJ2-7; 11 nucleotides line up with TRBD2. CDR3 length: 16 amino acids. Trimming cost V 2 bases and J 0 bases; bases outside gene matches: 3. The germline gives CDR1 SGHVS, CDR2 FQNEAQ. CDR3 region: CASSLYSGRASYEQYF. The CDR3, as DNA: TGTGCCAGCAGCTTATATAGCGGGAGGGCCTCCTACGAGCAGTACTTC.

The V and J genes are TRBV4-3 and TRBJ2-1; 8 positions match TRBD2. The CDR3 length is 16 residues. The V gene's germline CDR1 is LGHNA and CDR2 YSLEER. J lost 3 bases, V lost 3 bases, and 7 bases had no gene match. This CDR3 is CASSHIISGNYNEQFF. The CDR3 DNA reads TGCGCCAGCAGCCACATAATTAGCGGGAACTACAATGAGCAGTTCTTC.

The rearrangement joins TRBV7-3 to TRBJ2-1; TRBD2 aligns across 7 bases. The germline gives CDR1 SGHTA, CDR2 FQGTGA. V lost 4 bases and J lost 7; bases outside the gene matches: 10. This CDR3 has 15 amino acids. This chain's CDR3 is CASSSGLPGANEQFF. The CDR3 coding sequence is TGTGCCAGCAGCTCGGGACTACCGGGAGCAAATGAGCAGTTCTTC.

This rearrangement joins TRBV19 to TRBJ2-7; TRBD1 aligns across 10 bases. CDR1 and CDR2 from the germline V gene are LNHDA and SQIVND (reference sequence). The trim removed 5 bases at V and 3 bases at J, leaving 7 bases unmatched. This CDR3 has 15 amino acids. As DNA, the CDR3 is TGTGCCAGTAGTCCAGACAGGGGGCGCATCTACGAGCAGTACTTC. Protein sequence: CASSPDRGRIYEQYF.

V is TRBV5-1 and J is TRBJ1-1; 7 positions match TRBD1. V lost 0 bases to trimming and J lost 3 bases; unmatched junction nucleotides: 8. The CDR3 consists of 16 residues. The V gene's germline CDR1 is SGHRS and CDR2 YFSETQ. The CDR3 region is CASSLGQGVGHTEAFF. In DNA form, the CDR3 reads TGCGCCAGCAGCTTGGGACAGGGAGTGGGGCACACTGAAGCTTTCTTT.

The CDR3: CASKTGTGGLRIETQYF. DNA for the CDR3: TGTGCCAGCAAAACCGGGACAGGGGGATTAAGGATAGAGACCCAGTACTTC. This sequence joins TRBV28 and TRBJ2-5, with 11 nucleotides matching TRBD1. The V gene's germline CDR1 is MDHEN and CDR2 SYDVKM. With V trimmed by 7 bases and J by 4 bases, 14 bases remained unmatched. The length of the CDR3 is 17 residues.

The rearrangement links TRBV19 to TRBJ2-7; D unclear. Trimming left V 3 bases short and J 2 bases short, with 8 bases between. This CDR3 region has 13 residues. Germline CDR1 and CDR2: LNHDA and SQIVND (reference sequence). The CDR3 bases are TGTGCCAGTAGTATGGTCGCAGCCTACGAGCAGTACTTC. Translation: CASSMVAAYEQYF.

This sequence joins TRBV29-1 and TRBJ1-5; D is unclear. V lost 5 bases to trimming and J lost 3 bases, with 11 bases between them. This CDR3 comprises 13 residues. Per the germline V gene, CDR1 is SQVTM and CDR2 is ANQGSEA. The CDR3 is CSVLSGYNQPQHF. The CDR3 DNA is TGCAGCGTTCTTTCGGGTTACAATCAGCCCCAGCATTTT.

The chain is built from TRBV5-1 and TRBJ2-7; TRBD2 aligns across 10 bases. From germline, CDR1 is SGHRS and CDR2 YFSETQ. Trimming at V came to 1 base and at J to 3 bases, leaving 4 bases not matched to a gene. This CDR3 has 15 residues. CDR3 sequence (DNA): TGCGCCAGCAGCTTGACCACTAGCGGGAACTACGAGCAGTACTTC. Residues: CASSLTTSGNYEQYF.

J is TRBJ2-7 and V is TRBV27, with no clear D. CDR3 length equals 14 residues. Per the germline V gene, CDR1 is MNHEY and CDR2 is SMNVEV (reference sequence). Trimming removed 4 bases from V and 3 bases from J, with 13 bases in between. CDR3 loop: CASSWAGSFYEQYF. The CDR3 DNA is TGTGCCAGCAGTTGGGCTGGATCCTTCTACGAGCAGTACTTC.

The gene calls are TRBV30 and TRBJ2-5; 7 nucleotides match TRBD1. The ends lost 6 bases at V and 2 bases at J; junction bases unmatched: 9. CDR1 and CDR2 from the germline V gene are GTSNPN and SVGIG (reference sequence). The CDR3 loop spans 14 amino acids. The CDR3 region has the DNA TGTGCCTGCCGGGACAGCATAATTCAAGAGACCCAGTACTTC. Amino acids: CACRDSIIQETQYF. The entire variable domain, with the rest obtained from reference TRBV30 and TRBJ2-5, is as follows: SQTIHQWPATLVQPVGSPLSLECTVEGTSNPNLYWYRQAAGRGLQLLFYSVGIGQISSEVPQNLSASRPQDRQFILSSKKLLLSDSGFYLCACRDSIIQETQYFGPGTRLLVL.